Shown below are 22 T cell receptor beta chains from a single sample sequenced in a study of vaccination effects on CD4 cells after COVID-19. Clones were sequenced by immunoSEQ multiplex PCR, and TCRdb holds only the in-frame ones, with some missing. The data contain about 63,000 clones, over 70% of them seen just once; the ten biggest clones take up about 4%. ViraFEST expansion of antigen-specific CD4+ T cells with viral peptide pools preceded sequencing. Scientists isolated CD4+ T cells after a roughly nine-day culture period ended. Testing of the vaccine recipients showed negative nucleocapsid antibodies and no prior SARS-CoV-2 infection. Antigen specificity for these receptors is unknown. The sample here was CD4+ T cells from PBMCs cultured with HCoV-OC43 spike peptides, taken before COVID-19 vaccination. As to subset: HCoV-OC43 spike overlapping peptide pool stimulation. The receptors originated from a human donor who received a COVID-19 vaccine.

The V call is TRBV9, the J call TRBJ2-3; no clear D. The CDR3 extends over 13 amino acids. The ends were cut back, 0 bases at V and 9 bases at J, with 11 bases in the middle. Germline CDR1 and CDR2: SGDLS and YYNGEE. This CDR3 reads CASSVAVDGTQYF. In nucleotides, the CDR3 is TGTGCCAGCAGCGTAGCGGTGGACGGGACGCAGTATTTT.

The gene calls are TRBV27 and TRBJ2-7; 10 nucleotides agree with TRBD2. CDR1 and CDR2 from the germline V gene are MNHEY and SMNVEV (reference sequence). V shed 6 bases and J 4 bases; nucleotides not matched to a gene: 6. The CDR3 contains 14 residues. In DNA, the CDR3 is TGTGCCAGCAGGCCGCGGACTAGCGGATACGAGCAGTACGTC. Its protein is CASRPRTSGYEQYV.

The rearrangement joins TRBV6-2 or TRBV6-3 to TRBJ2-5; 12 nucleotides align to TRBD2. CDR1 MNHEY and CDR2 SVGEGT come from the germline V gene. CDR3 length: 16 residues. V was clipped by 2 bases and J by 5 bases; unmatched bases: 6. CDR3 region: CASSYLTSGGWETQYF. The CDR3 DNA follows: TGTGCCAGCAGTTACCTGACTAGCGGGGGCTGGGAGACCCAGTACTTC.

The J gene is TRBJ1-5, the V gene TRBV18; no definite D call. CDR1 and CDR2 (germline): KGHSH, LQKENI. V dropped 3 bases and J dropped 0 bases, with 9 bases sitting between them. This CDR3 is built from 15 residues. The CDR3 coding sequence is TGTGCCAGCTCACCGTCGGTGAGTAGCAATCAGCCCCAGCATTTT. The encoded protein is CASSPSVSSNQPQHF. Combining the CDR3 with reference TRBV18 and TRBJ1-5 gives the whole variable domain NAGVMQNPRHLVRRRGQEARLRCSPMKGHSHVYWYRQLPEEGLKFMVYLQKENIIDESGMPKERFSAEFPKEGPSILRIQQVVRGDSAAYFCASSPSVSSNQPQHFGDGTRLSIL.

Only a few counts were recorded for this clone. V and J are TRBV24-1 and TRBJ2-7; TRBD1 matches 8 bases. The germline gives CDR1 KGHDR, CDR2 SFDVKD. V shed 4 bases and J 3 bases; nucleotides not matched to a gene: 7. CDR3 length: 15 residues. Here the CDR3 reads CATSEDGQGGYEQYV. The CDR3 nucleotides read TGTGCCACCAGTGAGGATGGACAGGGCGGCTACGAGCAGTACGTC.

This clone has a single count. The genes are TRBV7-8 and TRBJ2-7, with TRBD2 matching over 8 bases. CDR3 length equals 12 residues. Germline-derived CDR1 and CDR2 are SGHVS and FQNEAQ. The J segment lost 7 bases and the V segment lost 5 bases, leaving 4 bases of the junction unmatched. CDR3 DNA sequence: TGTGCCAGCAGCAGGATAGCGGGGGAGCAGTACGTC. Amino acid sequence: CASSRIAGEQYV.

This clone was detected only a few times. The chain combines TRBV29-1 with TRBJ1-1; D is ambiguous. Germline CDR1 SQVTM, CDR2 ANQGSEA. The V end was cut by 7 bases, the J end by 4 bases, with 10 bases between. The CDR3 has 11 amino acids. CDR3 amino acids: CSAEWSTEAFF. In nucleotides, the CDR3 is TGCAGCGCTGAGTGGAGCACTGAAGCTTTCTTT.

The chain recombines TRBV24-1 with TRBJ1-5, with D possibly TRBD1 on 5 matching bases. The germline V and J ends were trimmed by 4 bases and 3 bases, with 6 bases remaining between them. The CDR3 is made up of 13 amino acids. Germline CDR1 is KGHDR and CDR2 is SFDVKD. CDR3 in amino acids: CATSDRDNQPQHF. The CDR3 DNA is TGTGCCACCAGTGACAGGGACAATCAGCCCCAGCATTTT.

This clone was counted once. The J gene is TRBJ2-1, the V gene TRBV6-5; D is ambiguous. Trimming removed 0 bases from V and 8 bases from J, with 8 bases in between. The V gene's germline CDR1 is MNHEY and CDR2 SVGAGI. The CDR3 is 13 residues long. CDR3 in DNA: TGTGCCAGCAGTTACTCGAGGCAGTATGAGCAGTTCTTC. Translation gives CASSYSRQYEQFF.

The V call is TRBV5-4, the J call TRBJ2-7; 7 bases match TRBD1. Germline loops: CDR1 SGHNT, CDR2 YYREEE (reference sequence). The CDR3 has 14 amino acids. V was clipped by 5 bases and J by 1 base; unmatched bases: 6. CDR3 region: CASSWNRGSYEQYV. CDR3 bases: TGTGCCAGCAGTTGGAACAGGGGATCCTACGAGCAGTACGTC.

V and J are TRBV18 and TRBJ1-1; 11 nucleotides align to TRBD1. Germline CDR1 reads KGHSH; CDR2 reads LQKENI. This CDR3 has 14 amino acids. The V and J ends lost 6 bases and 4 bases, in that order; junction bases with no gene match: 4. This CDR3 reads CASSEGQGGTEAFF. The CDR3 region has the DNA TGTGCCAGCTCGGAGGGACAGGGGGGCACTGAAGCTTTCTTT.

The chain uses TRBV30 and TRBJ1-4; D is unclear. Trimming left V 4 bases short and J 7 bases short, with 7 bases between. Per germline, CDR1 GTSNPN and CDR2 SVGIG (reference sequence). This CDR3 region has 11 residues. CDR3 sequence reads: CAWTRGEKLFF. The CDR3 DNA reads as TGTGCCTGGACCCGGGGTGAAAAACTGTTTTTT.

This chain links TRBV5-1 with TRBJ2-2, with 7 bases lining up with TRBD1. J was trimmed by 3 bases and V by 8 bases; bases with no gene match: 7. The CDR3 loop spans 14 amino acids. Germline V gene lookup returns CDR1 SGHRS and CDR2 YFSETQ. As DNA, the CDR3 is TGCGCCAGTCGCGACAGGGTCGACACCGGGGAGCTGTTTTTT. Residues: CASRDRVDTGELFF.

This clone was observed a handful of times. This chain connects TRBV5-1 to TRBJ2-2, with D unresolved. Germline loops: CDR1 SGHRS, CDR2 YFSETQ. V lost 2 bases, J lost 0 bases, and 8 bases lay in between. CDR3 size: 15 residues. The CDR3 coding sequence is TGCGCCAGCAGCTTTGATAGATCGAACACCGGGGAGCTGTTTTTT. Translating gives CASSFDRSNTGELFF.

V gene TRBV11-1 combines with J gene TRBJ1-1; D gene unclear. Looked up from germline, CDR1 is SGHAT and CDR2 is FQDESV (reference sequence). V gave up 2 bases and J gave up 1 base, with 8 bases separating them. This CDR3 comprises 14 residues. CDR3 region: CASSLPRQNTEAFF. DNA of the CDR3: TGTGCCAGCAGCTTACCTAGACAGAACACTGAAGCTTTCTTT.

This clone occurred a few times. The genes are TRBV7-3 and TRBJ2-2; D is possibly TRBD2 (7 bases). Germline CDR1 reads SGHTA; CDR2 reads FQGTGA. CDR3 length: 16 amino acids. V lost 5 bases to trimming and J lost 4 bases, with 17 bases between them. The CDR3 here is CASSLGWGGVTGELFF. The CDR3 DNA is TGTGCCAGCAGCCTCGGTTGGGGGGGCGTCACCGGGGAGCTGTTTTTT.

The chain combines TRBV3-1 (or the pseudogene TRBV3-2) with TRBJ2-5; D is unclear. V was trimmed by 4 bases and J by 1 base, leaving 16 bases between them. Germline V gene sequence: CDR1 LGHDT, CDR2 YNNKEL (reference sequence). The CDR3 has 16 residues. The CDR3 coding sequence is TGTGCCAGCAGCCCCCTCGAAGGCTTCTCCCAAGAGACCCAGTACTTC. Amino acids: CASSPLEGFSQETQYF.

The chain joins TRBV19 to TRBJ2-5, with a tentative D call TRBD2 (6 bases). V was clipped by 1 base and J by 0 bases, with 9 bases between them. CDR3 length: 15 amino acids. Per the germline V gene, CDR1 is LNHDA and CDR2 is SQIVND (reference sequence). The CDR3 bases are TGTGCCAGTAGTATAGTCCTAGCGAACCAAGAGACCCAGTACTTC. This translates into CASSIVLANQETQYF.

J is TRBJ1-5 and V is TRBV9; no clear D gene. Germline CDR1 reads SGDLS; CDR2 reads YYNGEE. The CDR3 sequence is 14 residues long. Trimming took off 1 base at V and 4 bases at J, with 9 bases between the two ends. The CDR3 coding sequence is TGTGCCAGCAGCGTATGGCCAGTTAATCAGCCCCAGCATTTT. Its protein is CASSVWPVNQPQHF.

The chain is built from TRBV7-9 and TRBJ2-2, with D possibly being TRBD1 or TRBD2 (5 bases each). Trimming left V 11 bases short and J 7 bases short, with 20 bases between. Germline CDR1 is SEHNR and CDR2 is FQNEAQ (reference sequence). The CDR3 has 14 amino acids. The CDR3 coding sequence is TGTGCCGGCCGGGGCCTCCTTCTCGGCGGGGAGCTGTTTTTT. It specifies CAGRGLLLGGELFF.

V is TRBV11-2 and J is TRBJ2-7; no clear D gene. Trimming removed 6 bases at V and 6 bases at J, with 15 bases between. There are 13 residues in the CDR3. Per the germline V gene, CDR1 is SGHAT and CDR2 is FQNNGV. The DNA of the CDR3 is TGTGCCAGCAGTCAAACTGGGCGAAGCGAGCAGTACGTC. It yields the protein CASSQTGRSEQYV.

The V call is TRBV6-2 or TRBV6-3, the J call TRBJ2-5; the match to TRBD1 covers 11 bases. The V gene's germline CDR1 is MNHEY and CDR2 SVGEGT. The CDR3 spans 16 residues. With V trimmed by 4 bases and J by 1 base, 5 bases remained unmatched. This chain's CDR3 is CASSLSGTGGQETQYF. The CDR3 region has the DNA TGTGCCAGCAGTTTGTCCGGGACAGGGGGCCAAGAGACCCAGTACTTC.